Below are 17 T cell receptor beta chains sequenced from a single sample in a study of blood T cells in healthy people across ages. Primed by a sample-barcoded 5' primer and a J-beta primer mix, a second PCR proceeded for roughly 6 to 12 cycles. A single record per CDR3 protein comes from TCRdb applying MiXCR to the 5' RACE reads. This sample has 600,000 to 900,000 distinct CDR3 sequences, with under 30% found just once. The sample was also reused in another study, on T cells of mothers and their children.

The sample comprised blood. The source is a boy aged 10-17 years in good health.

This clonotype came up a few times. The rearrangement links TRBV18 to TRBJ1-5; TRBD1 might be the D (5 bases). CDR1 is KGHSH and CDR2 is LQKENI in the germline V gene. CDR3 length: 16 amino acids. V lost 3 bases and J lost 2, with 14 bases in between. CDR3 in amino acids: CASSPLGGIGNQPQHF. The DNA for the CDR3 is TGTGCCAGCTCACCCCTCGGGGGTATTGGCAATCAGCCCCAGCATTTT.

This clonotype has only a few counts. This chain joins TRBV10-3 and TRBJ2-5; D remains ambiguous. TRBJ2-1 matches the DNA end more closely, so the J call is doubtful. CDR1 ENHRY and CDR2 SYGVKD come from the germline V gene. The CDR3 is made up of 13 amino acids. CDR3 sequence: CAISASLGNEQFF. CDR3 bases: TGTGCCATCAGTGCAAGCCTAGGCAATGAGCAGTTCTTC.

The genes are TRBV4-2 and TRBJ2-5; TRBD1 aligns across 10 bases. The CDR3 has 18 amino acids. With V trimmed by 3 bases and J by 4 bases, 14 bases remained unmatched. CDR1 is LGHNA and CDR2 is YNFKEQ in the germline V gene. The CDR3 region has the DNA TGTGCCAGCAGCCAGGCCACCGGGACAGGGGCCGGAGGAGAGACCCAGTACTTC. This gives the protein CASSQATGTGAGGETQYF.

This chain joins TRBV5-1 and TRBJ1-2, with TRBD1 matching 10 bases. Trimming took 3 bases from V and 8 from J; bases not matched to a gene: 7. This CDR3 contains 14 residues. Germline V gives CDR1 SGHRS, CDR2 YFSETQ. CDR3 sequence (DNA): TGCGCCAGCAGCTGGGACAGGGGTGTAAGGGGCTACACCTTC. This encodes CASSWDRGVRGYTF.

This clonotype was counted many times. V usage is TRBV28 and J usage is TRBJ2-5, with 8 bases matching TRBD2. Germline CDR1 MDHEN, CDR2 SYDVKM. Germline trimming cut 3 bases from V and 9 bases from J; bases unmatched to any gene: 18. The CDR3 contains 17 residues. Here the CDR3 DNA reads TGTGCCAGCAGTTTTCCCGGACTAGCCGGGGGCAGGACGGCCCAGTACTTC. Translating it yields CASSFPGLAGGRTAQYF.

This clonotype was seen only a few times. The rearrangement links TRBV5-4 to TRBJ2-1, with D perhaps TRBD1 or TRBD2 (5 bases each). CDR1 and CDR2 from the germline V gene are SGHNT and YYREEE (reference sequence). The CDR3 runs 12 residues. V was pared by 3 bases and J by 7 bases, with 8 bases between. The CDR3 protein is CASSSWGNEQFF. For the CDR3, the DNA is TGTGCCAGCAGCTCATGGGGGAATGAGCAGTTCTTC.

This clonotype was observed a single time. The chain is built from TRBV5-1 and TRBJ1-1; TRBD1 aligns across 8 bases. CDR1 and CDR2 from the germline V gene are SGHRS and YFSETQ. The CDR3 covers 18 residues. V shed 0 bases, J shed 3 bases, and the junction held 13 bases outside the gene matches. CDR3 residues: CASSLDGQGPLRDTEAFF. The DNA for the CDR3 is TGCGCCAGCAGCTTGGATGGACAGGGTCCCCTACGGGACACTGAAGCTTTCTTT.

Only a few counts were recorded for this clonotype. This chain uses TRBV4-3 with TRBJ2-1; D perhaps matches TRBD2 (6 bases). The V end lost 4 bases, the J end lost 2 bases, and 15 bases lay between the germline ends. The CDR3 contains 16 residues. The germline V gene has CDR1 LGHNA and CDR2 YSLEER. DNA for the CDR3: TGCGCCAGCAGCCCGGACTACAGACAACCCTACAATGAGCAGTTCTTC. Translation gives CASSPDYRQPYNEQFF.

This chain connects TRBV7-9 to TRBJ1-4, with 7 bases fitting TRBD1. The germline V gene has CDR1 SEHNR and CDR2 FQNEAQ (reference sequence). V trimming: 4 bases; J trimming: 7 bases; junction bases outside the gene matches: 9. The CDR3 is 15 amino acids. The CDR3 DNA reads TGTGCCAGCAGCTCGAGACAGGGAGGAGGTGAAAAACTGTTTTTT. Translating gives CASSSRQGGGEKLFF. Filled out from reference TRBV7-9 and TRBJ1-4, the complete variable domain reads DTGVSQNPRHKITKRGQNVTFRCDPISEHNRLYWYRQTLGQGPEFLTYFQNEAQLEKSRLLSDRFSAERPKGSFSTLEIQRTEQGDSAMYLCASSSRQGGGEKLFFGSGTQLSVL.

The V gene is TRBV11-2, the J gene TRBJ2-5; 9 bases line up with TRBD1. This CDR3 has 15 amino acids. Germline V gene lookup returns CDR1 SGHAT and CDR2 FQNNGV. Germline trimming cut 5 bases from V and 5 bases from J; bases unmatched to any gene: 9. CDR3 bases: TGTGCCAGCAGCCCACGTGGGACAGGGTTTGAGACCCAGTACTTC. This sequence encodes CASSPRGTGFETQYF.

The V gene is TRBV24-1, the J gene TRBJ2-3, with TRBD2 matching 13 bases. The CDR3 loop spans 15 amino acids. The germline CDR1 and CDR2 sequences are KGHDR and SFDVKD. With 5 bases clipped from V and 7 bases from J, the junction kept 5 bases outside the gene matches. The CDR3 reads CATSVGTSGIYTQYF. The CDR3 bases are TGTGCCACCAGTGTTGGGACTAGCGGGATTTATACGCAGTATTTT.

J is TRBJ2-2 and V is TRBV7-9; possible D gene TRBD2, 6 bases. Germline loops: CDR1 SEHNR, CDR2 FQNEAQ (reference sequence). V was clipped by 7 bases and J by 5 bases, with 11 bases between them. The CDR3 totals 13 residues. The CDR3 sequence: CASTERGTGELFF. In nucleotides, the CDR3 is TGTGCCAGCACCGAACGGGGGACCGGGGAGCTGTTTTTT.

In its sample, this clonotype was seen a few times. Germline is not matched at one junction end, which may reflect a read error. The CDR3 sequence is CASRLSTGLKGELFF. CDR3 nucleotides: TGTGCCAGCAGGTTATCTACAGGGCTAAAAGGGGAGCTGTTTTTT. The chain employs TRBV27 and TRBJ2-2; D possibly corresponds to TRBD1 (6 bases). Germline lookup yields CDR1 MNHEY and CDR2 SMNVEV (reference sequence). The CDR3 is made up of 15 amino acids.

This clonotype was seen a handful of times. The CDR3: CSVEGSGLAGGDTQYF. As DNA, the CDR3 is TGCAGCGTCGAGGGGTCGGGACTAGCGGGAGGGGATACGCAGTATTTT. The chain carries TRBV29-1 and TRBJ2-3, with 16 bases identical to TRBD2. CDR1 and CDR2 (germline): SQVTM, ANQGSEA. This CDR3 has 16 amino acids. The trim removed 6 bases at V and 6 bases at J, leaving 9 bases unmatched.

The chain couples TRBV20-1 to TRBJ2-5, with 11 bases matching TRBD1. Germline V lookup: CDR1 DFQATT, CDR2 SNEGSKA (reference sequence). The trim removed 5 bases at V and 4 bases at J, leaving 6 bases unmatched. The CDR3 has 14 residues. The CDR3 loop reads CSAVDGTGGETQYF. CDR3 bases: TGCAGTGCTGTTGATGGGACAGGGGGAGAGACCCAGTACTTC.

The chain has TRBV10-3 and TRBJ2-7; 7 bases align to TRBD1. In germline, CDR1 is ENHRY, CDR2 SYGVKD. V lost 6 bases, J lost 5 bases, and 7 bases stayed unmatched. This CDR3 spans 13 amino acids. The CDR3 DNA follows: TGTGCCATCAGGAAGACAGGGAAGGACGAGCAGTACTTC. This translates into CAIRKTGKDEQYF.

The rearrangement links TRBV6-6 to TRBJ1-4; no definite D call. V gave up 1 base and J gave up 6 bases, with 6 bases separating them. Germline CDR1 is MNHNY and CDR2 is SVGAGI (reference sequence). This CDR3 contains 13 residues. The CDR3 DNA sequence: TGTGCCAGCAGTTACTACTTAGATGAAAAACTGTTTTTT. It codes for CASSYYLDEKLFF.